This T cell receptor beta chain was identified in a study of blood T cell repertoires in COVID-19. Study summary: Samples came from the United States, Italy and Spain, spanning acute and convalescent COVID-19.

In the original analysis: Nucleated cell number was recorded as an estimate derived from reference gene primer amplification. TCRdb keeps only in-frame clones here, not all; method: immunoSEQ multiplex PCR. V and J calls and clone size are as listed in that table; D and trimming were resolved from the DNA. The sample includes 35,000 to 50,000 clones, 80% to 90% of them seen just once. The V end lost 8 bases, the J end lost 1 base, and 12 bases lay between the germline ends. In germline, CDR1 is SGHRS, CDR2 YFSETQ. The CDR3 loop spans 13 amino acids. Sequenced input: peripheral blood. This TCR was sampled from a woman of 80 years or more with acute or convalescent COVID-19. This chain links TRBV5-1 with TRBJ1-2; D unclear. CDR3 region: CARTEQDNYGYTF. The CDR3 coding sequence is TGCGCCAGAACGGAGCAAGATAACTATGGCTACACCTTC.